These 18 T cell receptor beta chains share one sample of origin, sequenced in a study of shared clonotypes between healthy human individuals (dated by TCRdb to 2020 to 2022). Library generation was performed with the immunoSEQ multiplex PCR assay. The table was pulled from immuneACCESS by TCRdb, which kept in-frame rearrangements only. Such tables lose some clones; where checked, under half of the loss comes from unresolved V genes, and the rest has no known cause. For this sample there are about 680,000 clones; approximately 79% appear just once. The ten largest clones take up 1.5% to 2% of the sample. Sequencing was performed on memory CD4+ T cells sorted from blood. Taken with the paper, the label for cell subset or site translates to: CD45RA-negative fraction. The origin of the receptors is a woman in her 30s in good health.

This clone has more than one count but fewer than ten. The chain joins TRBV27 to TRBJ2-7; tentative D call: TRBD1 (6 bases). Germline lookup yields CDR1 MNHEY and CDR2 SMNVEV (reference sequence). The V gene lost 2 bases and the J gene lost 4 bases, with 15 bases spanning the gap. CDR3 size: 15 residues. CDR3 DNA sequence: TGTGCCAGCAGTTTAGAGCGCAGGGGACCGTACGAGCAGTACTTC. It translates to CASSLERRGPYEQYF.

V gene TRBV4-1 combines with J gene TRBJ2-5, with no clear D. This CDR3 comprises 16 residues. Trimming removed 2 bases at V and 7 bases at J, with 20 bases between. The germline V gene encodes CDR1 MGHRA and CDR2 YSYEKL. The CDR3: CASSQIDILIPRTQYF. CDR3 in DNA: TGCGCCAGCAGCCAAATTGACATACTGATACCAAGGACCCAGTACTTC.

The rearrangement joins TRBV6-5 to TRBJ1-2, with D perhaps TRBD1 (5 bases). Germline CDR1 and CDR2: MNHEY and SVGAGI. This CDR3 has 15 amino acids. V lost 2 bases and J 4 bases, leaving 14 bases between the germline ends. This CDR3 reads CASSYGREGIYGYTF. The DNA of the CDR3 is TGTGCCAGCAGTTACGGCAGGGAGGGCATCTATGGCTACACCTTC.

In its sample, this clone was seen a few times. This chain joins TRBV10-3 and TRBJ2-5, with unresolved D. V dropped 4 bases and J dropped 1 base, with 7 bases sitting between them. The CDR3 runs to 13 residues. The germline V gene encodes CDR1 ENHRY and CDR2 SYGVKD. This CDR3 is CAISVPPQETQYF. The CDR3 DNA is TGTGCCATCAGTGTGCCCCCCCAAGAGACCCAGTACTTC.

This clone appeared a single time. The rearrangement links TRBV28 to TRBJ2-1; D gene uncertain. Germline V CDR1 and CDR2: MDHEN, SYDVKM. Trimming shortened V by 4 bases and J by 8 bases, and 15 bases separated the two germline ends. The CDR3 extends over 14 amino acids. The CDR3 region has the DNA TGTGCCAGCAGTTCGGCCACAGTGGACGATGAGCAGTTCTTC. Translating it yields CASSSATVDDEQFF.

This chain's CDR3 is CASSVRLGTGELFF. The CDR3 region has the DNA TGTGCCAGCAGTGTCCGTCTGGGGACCGGGGAGCTGTTTTTT. V and J are TRBV2 and TRBJ2-2; D is ambiguous. The V end lost 4 bases, the J end lost 5 bases, and 11 bases lay between the germline ends. The CDR3 spans 14 residues. From germline, CDR1 is SNHLY and CDR2 FYNNEI.

The rearrangement joins TRBV2 to TRBJ1-3; unclear D gene. The V gene's germline CDR1 is SNHLY and CDR2 FYNNEI. There are 15 residues in the CDR3. The germline V and J ends were trimmed by 1 base and 4 bases, with 11 bases remaining between them. The CDR3 bases are TGTGCCAGCAGTGAAGGGGGTTATCAAGGAAACACCATATATTTT. Protein sequence: CASSEGGYQGNTIYF.

The V and J genes are TRBV7-9 and TRBJ2-7; TRBD2 agrees at 10 bases. The CDR3 spans 14 residues. Germline V gene sequence: CDR1 SEHNR, CDR2 FQNEAQ (reference sequence). V was clipped by 5 bases and J by 2 bases; unmatched bases: 3. The CDR3 nucleotides read TGTGCCAGCAGCGGACTAGCGGAAACCTACGAGCAGTACTTC. Protein product: CASSGLAETYEQYF.

The genes are TRBV19 and TRBJ2-6; 12 bases are shared with TRBD1. Trimming cost V 0 bases and J 2 bases; bases outside gene matches: 2. CDR3 length equals 18 residues. The germline V gene encodes CDR1 LNHDA and CDR2 SQIVND (reference sequence). CDR3 DNA sequence: TGTGCCAGTAGTATAGAGGGACAGGGGGCTGCTGGGGCCAACGTCCTGACTTTC. This encodes CASSIEGQGAAGANVLTF.

The chain has TRBV11-2 and TRBJ2-1, with 7 positions matching TRBD2. Germline lookup yields CDR1 SGHAT and CDR2 FQNNGV. This CDR3 spans 15 amino acids. Unmatched junction bases numbered 10, after V lost 6 bases and J lost 5 bases. The CDR3 DNA sequence: TGTGCCAGCAGTTCGTTCGGGGGGTACCACAATGAGCAGTTCTTC. This gives the protein CASSSFGGYHNEQFF.

The rearrangement joins TRBV2 to TRBJ2-7; no definite D call. The V and J ends lost 1 base and 2 bases respectively, with 18 bases between them. The CDR3 contains 17 residues. Germline CDR1 and CDR2: SNHLY and FYNNEI. This chain's CDR3 is CASSEGWRGASPYEQYF. CDR3 bases: TGTGCCAGCAGTGAAGGGTGGAGAGGAGCTTCGCCCTACGAGCAGTACTTC.

The rearrangement uses TRBV5-1 and TRBJ1-4; D possibly corresponds to TRBD1 (5 bases). The CDR3 is 16 amino acids. Trimming took off 0 bases at V and 0 bases at J, with 9 bases between the two ends. Germline V CDR1 and CDR2: SGHRS, YFSETQ. The CDR3 loop is CASSLGQYATNEKLFF. The DNA of the CDR3 is TGCGCCAGCAGCTTGGGACAGTATGCAACTAATGAAAAACTGTTTTTT.

J is TRBJ1-2 and V is TRBV28; D ambiguous. Trimming cost V 2 bases and J 7 bases, with 5 bases left between them. In germline, CDR1 is MDHEN, CDR2 SYDVKM. The CDR3 sequence is 11 residues long. The CDR3 DNA reads as TGTGCCAGCAGTTTAACAAGTGGCTACACCTTC. This gives the protein CASSLTSGYTF.

This chain uses TRBV15 with TRBJ2-3; unclear D gene. The V gene lost 0 bases and the J gene lost 6 bases, with 13 bases spanning the gap. Germline V gives CDR1 LNHNV, CDR2 YYDKDF (reference sequence). This CDR3 is built from 15 residues. The CDR3 DNA follows: TGTGCCACCAGCAGAGAACACGCCGGTTTTGATACGCAGTATTTT. It is translated as CATSREHAGFDTQYF.

This clone was observed a single time. The chain uses TRBV28 and TRBJ2-2; 8 bases are a match to TRBD1. The CDR3 consists of 16 residues. V was clipped by 8 bases and J by 3 bases; unmatched bases: 11. Germline V gene lookup returns CDR1 MDHEN and CDR2 SYDVKM. Here the CDR3 DNA reads TGTGCCAGCGGATTCCAGGGGGCGTCGGACACCGGGGAGCTGTTTTTT. Its translation is CASGFQGASDTGELFF.

This chain uses TRBV7-2 with TRBJ2-7; 12 nucleotides agree with TRBD2. Germline lookup yields CDR1 SGHTA and CDR2 FQGNSA. The CDR3 has 15 residues. With V trimmed by 5 bases and J by 7 bases, 9 bases remained unmatched. CDR3 nucleotides: TGTGCCAGCAGCCCAAGGACTAGCGGGACAGGGGAGCAGTACTTC. Translated: CASSPRTSGTGEQYF.

As to this clone: A far larger clone is one nucleotide away, so this likely arose from a read error. CDR3: CTSSLSPGQGRQKLFF. DNA of the CDR3: TGTACCAGCAGCCTTAGCCCGGGACAGGGGAGACAAAAACTGTTTTTT. J is TRBJ1-4 and V is TRBV9; 10 bases agree with TRBD1. This CDR3 comprises 16 residues. In germline, CDR1 is SGDLS, CDR2 YYNGEE.

This clone has just a few counts. The chain uses TRBV10-1 and TRBJ2-1; D is unresolved. The CDR3 covers 14 residues. CDR1 is WNHNN and CDR2 is SYGVQD in the germline V gene (reference sequence). The V end lost 2 bases, the J end lost 7 bases, and 12 bases lay between the germline ends. The CDR3: CASSETPARNEQFF. CDR3 nucleotides: TGCGCCAGCAGTGAGACCCCCGCCCGAAATGAGCAGTTCTTC.